This T cell receptor (beta chain) was sequenced in a study of shared clonotypes between healthy human individuals. The naive CD8 fraction comprised CD45RO-negative cells positively selected for CCR7 and excluded terminally differentiated effector memory CD45RA+ cells. Each sample came from a Caucasian adult donor living in Nashville, Tennessee. V lost 6 bases, J lost 13 bases, and 18 bases lay in between. This CDR3 region has 12 residues. CDR1 is MDHEN and CDR2 is SYDVKM in the germline V gene. On this clone itself: Its cognate antigen is unknown.

Assay: immunoSEQ multiplex PCR; the TCRdb copy retains only in-frame clones and omits some. The repertoire holds some 2,000,000 clones, about 95% seen once, with more than 0.95% in the top ten. Study outcomes and limitations: Measured sharing among donors was expected to vary with sequencing depth.

The clonotype comes from a man between 18 and 29 years old in good health. Sequencing was performed on naive CD8+ T cells sorted from blood. The gene calls are TRBV28 and TRBJ1-2; D remains unclear. The CDR3 spells CASSLPWTEPTF. In DNA form, the CDR3 reads TGTGCCAGCAGCCTCCCCTGGACGGAGCCCACCTTC.